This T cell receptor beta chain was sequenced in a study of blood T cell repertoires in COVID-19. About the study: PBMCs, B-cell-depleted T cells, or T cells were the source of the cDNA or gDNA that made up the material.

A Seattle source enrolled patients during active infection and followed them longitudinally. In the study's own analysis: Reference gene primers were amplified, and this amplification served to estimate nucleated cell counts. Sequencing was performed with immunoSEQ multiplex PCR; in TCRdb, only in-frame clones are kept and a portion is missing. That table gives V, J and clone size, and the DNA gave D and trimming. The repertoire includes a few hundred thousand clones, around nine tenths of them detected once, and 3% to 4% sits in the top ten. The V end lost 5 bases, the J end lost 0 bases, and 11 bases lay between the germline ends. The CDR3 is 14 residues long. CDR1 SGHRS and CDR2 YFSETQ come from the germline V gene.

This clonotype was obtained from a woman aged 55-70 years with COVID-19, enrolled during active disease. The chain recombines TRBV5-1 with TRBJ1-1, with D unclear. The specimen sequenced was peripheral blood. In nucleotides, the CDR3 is TGCGCCAGCAGGGGCGGCGGGCTGAACACTGAAGCTTTCTTT. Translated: CASRGGGLNTEAFF.